This T cell receptor beta chain was captured in a study of blood T cells in healthy people across ages. About this clonotype: Its antigen is not identified.

The CDR3 totals 17 residues. The V gene lost 2 bases and the J gene lost 3 bases, with 16 bases spanning the gap. Germline CDR1 is SGHTA and CDR2 is FQGNSA. Study outcomes and limitations: Among T cells, TCR beta diversity per million cells dropped roughly linearly as age rose. Conclusively comparing naive with antigen-experienced cells was impossible with unsorted PBMCs. Higher naive T cell percentage went strongly together with higher TCR beta diversity. Donor CMV status was unknown, possibly confounding expanded clonotype changes.

Primed by a sample-barcoded 5' primer and a J-beta primer mix, a second PCR proceeded for 7 to 11 cycles. Via MiXCR, TCRdb re-called the 5' RACE reads, giving one row per CDR3 protein. This table holds 1.5 million to 2 million distinct CDR3 sequences, around 42% found once. This TCR was sampled from a human donor in good health. The chain carries TRBV7-2 and TRBJ2-2; a weak D match, TRBD1 (6 bases). Sequencing used blood. CDR3 coding DNA: TGTGCCAGCAGCTTATTAGACTGGGGGCCTGACACCGGGGAGCTGTTTTTT. It yields the protein CASSLLDWGPDTGELFF.